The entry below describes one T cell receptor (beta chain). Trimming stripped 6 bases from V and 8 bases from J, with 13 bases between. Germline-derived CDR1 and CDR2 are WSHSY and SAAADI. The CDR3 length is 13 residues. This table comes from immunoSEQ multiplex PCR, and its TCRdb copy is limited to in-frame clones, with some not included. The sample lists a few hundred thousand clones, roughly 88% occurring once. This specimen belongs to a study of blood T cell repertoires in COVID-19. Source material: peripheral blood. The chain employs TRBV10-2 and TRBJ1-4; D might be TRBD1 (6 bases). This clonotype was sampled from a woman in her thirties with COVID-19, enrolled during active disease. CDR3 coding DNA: TGCGCCAGCAGCCTGACAGGTGGGGAAAAACTGTTTTTT. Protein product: CASSLTGGEKLFF.